The clone carrying this T cell receptor beta chain was counted between two and nine times. As yet, its antigen is unknown. Germline V gene data show CDR1 as SGHVS and CDR2 as FNYEAQ. Germline trimming cut 2 bases from V and 4 bases from J; bases unmatched to any gene: 9. This CDR3 contains 16 residues. These data are taken from a study of T cells in localized non-small cell lung cancer. Study-wide results and caveats: Appearance in adjacent lung was seen for a median around 60 of the top 100 tumor clones. Sequencing involved a lone tumor region, leaving heterogeneity possible.

Method: immunoSEQ multiplex PCR; TCRdb's copy keeps in-frame clones and lacks some. The sample holds a few thousand clones; approximately 35% are singletons and the top ten take 21%. This specimen was normal lung tissue next to the tumor, taken before any cancer treatment. This chain links TRBV7-6 with TRBJ2-3, with 7 positions matching TRBD2. The origin of this receptor is a woman aged 40 to 75 with stage II squamous cell lung carcinoma. CDR3 region: CASSLIGGSPADTQYF. CDR3 in DNA: TGTGCCAGCAGCTTAATAGGCGGGAGTCCCGCAGATACGCAGTATTTT.